This T cell receptor (beta chain) was recorded in a study of blood T cell repertoires in COVID-19. Study context: Collection of acute and convalescent COVID-19 samples took place in the United States, Italy and Spain. PBMCs, B-cell-depleted T cells, or T cells provided the cDNA or gDNA that made up the material.

Seattle researchers signed up patients amid active infection and tracked them longitudinally. In the original analysis: Amplifying reference gene primers gave estimates of nucleated cell counts. Sequenced by immunoSEQ multiplex PCR; TCRdb stores in-frame clones only, minus some. V, J and clone size are those of that table, while D and trimming were read from the DNA. In the table there are approximately 89,000 clones, around 75% of which are singletons. Trimming pared 5 bases from V and 9 bases from J, leaving 17 bases between. Germline CDR1 and CDR2: SGHTA and FQGNSA. The length of the CDR3 is 14 residues.

The sequence derives from a man aged 65-85 years with COVID-19, enrolled during active disease. The material sequenced was peripheral blood. The chain recombines TRBV7-2 with TRBJ1-5, with D tentatively TRBD1 (6 bases). CDR3 DNA: TGTGCCAGCAGCACCCAGGGGCGCTCGACGCCCCAGCATTTT. It is translated as CASSTQGRSTPQHF. Together with reference TRBV7-2 and TRBJ1-5, the CDR3 gives the full variable domain: GAGVSQSPSNKVTEKGKDVELRCDPISGHTALYWYRQSLGQGLEFLIYFQGNSAPDKSGLPSDRFSAERTGGSVSTLTIQRTQQEDSAVYLCASSTQGRSTPQHFGDGTRLSIL.